Shown below are 22 T cell receptor beta chains from a single sample sequenced in a study of post-analysis software for immune sequencing data. General study findings and limits: The five TRBV segments detected at higher frequency in patients than in controls included TRBV5-6, TRBV5-1 and TRBV20-1.

Unique-molecular-identifier-tagged TCR beta cDNA libraries were used. A single record per CDR3 protein comes from TCRdb applying MiXCR to the PCR reads. The profile shows hundreds of thousands of distinct CDR3 sequences, 30% of them singletons. Which antigens these TCRs recognize remains unknown. The sequencing input was blood. All receptors come from a girl aged 5-17 years with multiple sclerosis.

V gene TRBV29-1 combines with J gene TRBJ2-7; 7 bases line up with TRBD1. After removal of 4 bases from V and 3 bases from J, the junction contained 6 bases not matched to a gene. The CDR3 loop spans 13 amino acids. CDR1 is SQVTM and CDR2 is ANQGSEA in the germline V gene. DNA of the CDR3: TGCAGCGTTGTTGAGGGGGCCGGCTACGAGCAGTACTTC. Translated, it gives CSVVEGAGYEQYF.

In this sample, this clonotype turned up a few times. The genes are TRBV20-1 and TRBJ2-1; possible D gene TRBD2, 6 bases. Between the trimmed V and J ends, which lost 0 bases and 9 bases, there was a span of 12 bases. Germline assignment: CDR1 DFQATT and CDR2 SNEGSKA (reference sequence). The CDR3 has 13 residues. CDR3 residues: CSARDGGLREQFF. In DNA form, the CDR3 reads TGCAGTGCTAGAGATGGGGGGTTGCGTGAGCAGTTCTTC.

This clonotype showed up many times. The rearrangement joins TRBV20-1 to TRBJ2-7, with D tentatively TRBD1 or TRBD2 (5 bases each). Germline V gene sequence: CDR1 DFQATT, CDR2 SNEGSKA (reference sequence). Trimming pared 0 bases from V and 3 bases from J, leaving 15 bases between. The CDR3 length is 15 residues. The CDR3 loop is CSARDQVGPSYEQYF. CDR3 in DNA: TGCAGTGCTAGAGATCAGGTGGGACCCAGCTACGAGCAGTACTTC.

The V and J genes are TRBV20-1 and TRBJ1-2; 12 bases line up with TRBD1. This CDR3 has 13 residues. CDR1 and CDR2 from the germline V gene are DFQATT and SNEGSKA (reference sequence). The V and J ends lost 5 bases and 7 bases, in that order; junction bases with no gene match: 5. The CDR3 reads CSAREGQGAGYTF. The CDR3 DNA reads as TGCAGTGCTCGTGAGGGACAGGGGGCTGGCTACACCTTC.

The chain links TRBV7-6 to TRBJ2-1; unclear D gene. Trimming cost V 1 base and J 8 bases, with 15 bases left between them. This CDR3 is built from 15 residues. Germline CDR1 reads SGHVS; CDR2 reads FNYEAQ. The CDR3 is CASSLVVFLIDEQFF. CDR3 sequence (DNA): TGTGCCAGCAGCTTAGTGGTATTCCTGATCGATGAGCAGTTCTTC. Drawing the rest from reference TRBV7-6 and TRBJ2-1, the complete variable domain is GAGVSQSPRYKVTKRGQDVALRCDPISGHVSLYWYRQALGQGPEFLTYFNYEAQQDKSGLPNDRFSAERPEGSISTLTIQRTEQRDSAMYRCASSLVVFLIDEQFFGPGTRLTVL.

V usage is TRBV20-1 and J usage is TRBJ1-2; D is unresolved. Germline CDR1 DFQATT, CDR2 SNEGSKA (reference sequence). The CDR3 covers 14 residues. V was pared by 0 bases and J by 1 base, with 9 bases between. The CDR3 nucleotides read TGCAGTGCTAGAGATCCTGGTCTTAACTATGGCTACACCTTC. Translation: CSARDPGLNYGYTF.

Details on this clonotype: One end of the junction fails to match germline, which may point to a read error. This chain connects TRBV11-2 to TRBJ2-5; D may be TRBD2 (5 bases). CDR1 SGHAT and CDR2 FQNNGV come from the germline V gene. This CDR3 region has 13 residues. This CDR3 is CGSSFVGEETQYF. In DNA form, the CDR3 reads TGTGGCAGCAGCTTCGTGGGAGAAGAGACCCAGTACTTC. Based on the CDR3 plus reference TRBV11-2 and TRBJ2-5, the full variable domain is EAGVAQSPRYKIIEKRQSVAFWCNPISGHATLYWYQQILGQGPKLLIQFQNNGVVDDSQLPKDRFSAERLKGVDSTLKIQPAKLEDSAVYLCGSSFVGEETQYFGPGTRLLVL.

This clonotype was seen a few times. The chain couples TRBV7-2 to TRBJ2-1, with D unclear. The ends were cut back, 2 bases at V and 1 base at J, with 9 bases in the middle. This CDR3 comprises 15 residues. Germline CDR1 is SGHTA and CDR2 is FQGNSA. The CDR3: CASSLKWLSYNEQFF. DNA for the CDR3: TGTGCCAGCAGCTTAAAATGGCTATCCTACAATGAGCAGTTCTTC.

This clonotype turned up a few times. J is TRBJ2-7 and V is TRBV9, with D hard to call. V lost 0 bases to trimming and J lost 3 bases, with 16 bases between them. Germline V gives CDR1 SGDLS, CDR2 YYNGEE. This CDR3 contains 16 residues. This CDR3 is CASSVGSFSVDYEQYF. The CDR3 DNA reads TGTGCCAGCAGCGTAGGGTCGTTCTCCGTGGACTACGAGCAGTACTTC.

On this clonotype itself: This may be a read error, as it is one base from a much larger clone. The V gene is TRBV5-1, the J gene TRBJ2-5; 7 bases agree with TRBD1. Gene TRBJ2-7 matches the end of the DNA better, so the J call may be wrong. The CDR3 runs to 13 residues. Germline V CDR1 and CDR2: SGHRS, YFSETQ. In DNA, the CDR3 is TGCGCCAGCCGGGACGACAGGGTCCACGAGCAGTACTTC. Encoded protein: CASRDDRVHEQYF.

In its sample, this clonotype was seen a few times. This rearrangement joins TRBV27 to TRBJ2-1, with TRBD1 matching over 10 bases. With 6 bases clipped from V and 2 bases from J, the junction kept 7 bases outside the gene matches. There are 16 residues in the CDR3. Germline loops: CDR1 MNHEY, CDR2 SMNVEV (reference sequence). This chain's CDR3 is CASRTSGTGAYNEQFF. In nucleotides, the CDR3 is TGTGCCAGCAGGACCTCCGGGACAGGGGCCTACAATGAGCAGTTCTTC.

This chain uses TRBV20-1 with TRBJ2-1; perhaps TRBD2 as D (5 bases). V dropped 3 bases and J dropped 8 bases, with 17 bases sitting between them. This CDR3 is 14 amino acids long. Germline CDR1 is DFQATT and CDR2 is SNEGSKA (reference sequence). CDR3 sequence (DNA): TGCAGTGCTAGCCTCCCGAGCGGCCGGGATGAGCAGTTCTTC. Residues: CSASLPSGRDEQFF.

The DNA of the CDR3 is TGTGCCAGCAGCGCCGCTTATGGCACAGATACGCAGTATTTT. Its translation is CASSAAYGTDTQYF. V gene TRBV9 combines with J gene TRBJ2-3; no reliable D call. The CDR3 totals 14 residues. Germline V gene lookup returns CDR1 SGDLS and CDR2 YYNGEE. Deletions cut 3 bases from V and 1 base from J, with 9 bases between.

As regards this clonotype: The CDR3 does not close with the conserved phenylalanine or tryptophan, likely indicating a read error. The V call is TRBV10-3, the J call TRBJ2-1; D might be TRBD2 (6 bases). The J call may be incorrect, as the DNA end agrees better with TRBJ2-7. Looked up from germline, CDR1 is ENHRY and CDR2 is SYGVKD. The CDR3 is 15 residues long. The CDR3 loop is CAISAPGENTYEQYS. The CDR3 DNA reads TGTGCCATCAGTGCTCCGGGAGAGAACACCTACGAGCAGTACTCC.

This clonotype was counted only a few times. This rearrangement joins TRBV28 to TRBJ2-1; D is possibly TRBD2 (5 bases). The germline gives CDR1 MDHEN, CDR2 SYDVKM. V was pared by 3 bases and J by 4 bases, with 13 bases between. The length of the CDR3 is 15 residues. The CDR3 reads CASSLSVARYNEQFF. CDR3 coding DNA: TGTGCCAGCAGTTTGAGCGTAGCGAGGTACAATGAGCAGTTCTTC.

This clonotype has just a few counts. This chain uses TRBV7-2 with TRBJ2-3; D is perhaps TRBD1 (7 bases). The germline V gene encodes CDR1 SGHTA and CDR2 FQGNSA. This CDR3 comprises 18 residues. The V gene lost 4 bases and the J gene lost 1 base, with 21 bases spanning the gap. This CDR3 reads CASSSSRGTVLRTDTQYF. CDR3 DNA sequence: TGTGCCAGCAGCTCCAGCCGCGGGACAGTTCTCCGCACAGATACGCAGTATTTT. Full variable domain (rest looked up from reference TRBV7-2 and TRBJ2-3): GAGVSQSPSNKVTEKGKDVELRCDPISGHTALYWYRQSLGQGLEFLIYFQGNSAPDKSGLPSDRFSAERTGGSVSTLTIQRTQQEDSAVYLCASSSSRGTVLRTDTQYFGPGTRLTVL.

The chain recombines TRBV6-2 or TRBV6-3 with TRBJ2-2; D may be TRBD1 (6 bases). CDR3 size: 14 residues. Trimming cost V 1 base and J 7 bases, with 10 bases left between them. Germline V gives CDR1 MNHEY, CDR2 SVGEGT. The CDR3 sequence: CASSYLGAVGELFF. CDR3 nucleotides: TGTGCCAGCAGTTACTTGGGGGCCGTCGGGGAGCTGTTTTTT.

The table lists this clonotype with many counts. CDR3 amino acids: CAISEPRLAGADEQFF. CDR3 nucleotide sequence: TGTGCCATCAGTGAACCCCGACTAGCGGGAGCTGATGAGCAGTTCTTC. The chain recombines TRBV10-3 with TRBJ2-1, with TRBD2 matching 12 bases. This CDR3 region has 16 residues. Germline V gene data show CDR1 as ENHRY and CDR2 as SYGVKD. J was trimmed by 8 bases and V by 3 bases; bases with no gene match: 8.

This clonotype was seen more than once but under ten times. The rearrangement uses TRBV20-1 and TRBJ1-2, with D uncertain. The V end was cut by 6 bases, the J end by 0 bases, with 11 bases between. Germline CDR1 and CDR2: DFQATT and SNEGSKA (reference sequence). This CDR3 spans 13 amino acids. The CDR3 coding sequence is TGCAGTGCCACCCAGTCGGCTAACTATGGCTACACCTTC. Translation gives CSATQSANYGYTF.

The gene calls are TRBV11-2 and TRBJ2-3; 7 bases agree with TRBD2. The V gene's germline CDR1 is SGHAT and CDR2 FQNNGV. The trim removed 2 bases at V and 6 bases at J, leaving 11 bases unmatched. This CDR3 has 16 residues. The chain's CDR3 is CASSLIPGGGADTQYF. CDR3 nucleotide sequence: TGTGCCAGCAGCTTAATTCCGGGCGGGGGTGCGGATACGCAGTATTTT.

The genes are TRBV7-2 and TRBJ2-7, with D uncertain. The V and J ends lost 5 bases and 5 bases respectively, with 16 bases between them. Germline CDR1 SGHTA, CDR2 FQGNSA. The CDR3 loop spans 14 amino acids. CDR3 amino acids: CASSPLVSVHEQYF. The CDR3 DNA sequence: TGTGCCAGCAGCCCCTTGGTATCCGTGCACGAGCAGTACTTC.

In its sample, this clonotype was seen a few times. V usage is TRBV5-1 and J usage is TRBJ2-3, with D maybe TRBD2 (5 bases). Germline CDR1 reads SGHRS; CDR2 reads YFSETQ. The V gene lost 2 bases and the J gene lost 6 bases, with 13 bases spanning the gap. The CDR3 covers 14 residues. DNA of the CDR3: TGCGCCAGCAGCTTAGGGTCGGGGATCGATACGCAGTATTTT. It specifies CASSLGSGIDTQYF. Complete variable domain (other parts from reference TRBV5-1 and TRBJ2-3): KAGVTQTPRYLIKTRGQQVTLSCSPISGHRSVSWYQQTPGQGLQFLFEYFSETQRNKGNFPGRFSGRQFSNSRSEMNVSTLELGDSALYLCASSLGSGIDTQYFGPGTRLTVL.